This passage covers 21 T cell receptor beta chains from one sample sequenced in a study of OX40 agonist ivuxolimab in advanced cancers. Sequencing was performed with immunoSEQ multiplex PCR; in TCRdb, only in-frame clones are kept and a portion is missing. The sample lists just under 55,000 clones; about 80% were seen once. The specimen comprised CD4+ or CD8+ T cells sorted from blood, sampled in a trial of the OX40 agonist ivuxolimab. These TCRs come from an adult with an advanced solid tumor such as melanoma, head and neck, liver or kidney cancer.

The chain links TRBV19 to TRBJ1-3; TRBD1 matches at 10 bases. Germline values: CDR1 LNHDA, CDR2 SQIVND (reference sequence). The CDR3 is 15 amino acids. The V segment lost 7 bases and the J segment 4 bases; nucleotides outside the gene matches: 7. CDR3 DNA sequence: TGTGCCAGTACGGAGACAGGGGGCTTCGGAAACACCATATATTTT. Protein product: CASTETGGFGNTIYF. Based on the CDR3 plus reference TRBV19 and TRBJ1-3, the full variable domain is DGGITQSPKYLFRKEGQNVTLSCEQNLNHDAMYWYRQDPGQGLRLIYYSQIVNDFQKGDIAEGYSVSREKKESFPLTVTSAQKNPTAFYLCASTETGGFGNTIYFGEGSWLTVV.

V gene TRBV6-1 combines with J gene TRBJ2-7, with 10 bases lining up with TRBD2. This CDR3 has 15 amino acids. V shed 7 bases and J 0 bases; nucleotides not matched to a gene: 6. Per the germline V gene, CDR1 is MNHNS and CDR2 is SASEGT. The CDR3 DNA reads as TGTGCCAGCAAGCTAGCGGGAGAGAGCTCCTACGAGCAGTACTTC. Translated, it gives CASKLAGESSYEQYF.

The CDR3 DNA reads TGTGCCAGCAGCTTTATTGCGGGGGCGAACACTGAAGCTTTCTTT. The encoded protein is CASSFIAGANTEAFF. The chain is built from TRBV5-5 and TRBJ1-1; TRBD1 might be the D (6 bases). V was shortened by 2 bases and J by 1 base, with 12 bases between the two germline ends. The CDR3 spans 15 residues. Germline V lookup: CDR1 SGHKS, CDR2 YYEKEE (reference sequence).

This clone was seen more than once but under ten times. The J gene is TRBJ1-2, the V gene TRBV11-2; possibly TRBD1 for D (5 bases). This CDR3 has 16 amino acids. With 4 bases removed from V and 3 bases from J, the gap between germline ends came to 18 bases. In germline, CDR1 is SGHAT, CDR2 FQNNGV. DNA for the CDR3: TGTGCCAGCAGCTCTTCTCCCTCGACAGCCTACTATGGCTACACCTTC. Encoded protein: CASSSSPSTAYYGYTF.

The V gene is TRBV7-2, the J gene TRBJ2-2; D is undetermined. The CDR3 has 16 amino acids. Trimming took 7 bases from V and 7 from J, leaving 22 bases between them. Germline V lookup: CDR1 SGHTA, CDR2 FQGNSA. The CDR3 coding sequence is TGTGCCAGCACCCCCTATAACCAGGCCGTGGGCGGGGAGCTGTTTTTT. Protein: CASTPYNQAVGGELFF.

The gene calls are TRBV11-2 and TRBJ2-7, with 13 bases aligning to TRBD2. Germline lookup yields CDR1 SGHAT and CDR2 FQNNGV. There are 15 residues in the CDR3. The V segment lost 5 bases and the J segment 7 bases; nucleotides outside the gene matches: 8. CDR3 sequence: CASSPGGLAGREQYF. The CDR3 bases are TGTGCCAGCAGCCCCGGGGGACTAGCGGGGAGGGAGCAGTACTTC.

V usage is TRBV28 and J usage is TRBJ2-3; 8 nucleotides agree with TRBD2. Looked up from germline, CDR1 is MDHEN and CDR2 is SYDVKM. This CDR3 comprises 15 residues. V lost 6 bases to trimming and J lost 4 bases; unmatched junction nucleotides: 9. This chain's CDR3 is CASRPSGSGPDTQYF. DNA of the CDR3: TGTGCCAGCAGACCGAGCGGGAGTGGGCCAGATACGCAGTATTTT.

This clone was seen a single time. This chain uses TRBV19 with TRBJ1-4; D remains unclear. The CDR3 spans 13 residues. Trimming cost V 1 base and J 5 bases, with 5 bases left between them. Germline values: CDR1 LNHDA, CDR2 SQIVND (reference sequence). This CDR3 reads CASSIVTNEKLFF. In DNA form, the CDR3 reads TGTGCCAGTAGTATAGTTACCAATGAAAAACTGTTTTTT.

The chain employs TRBV7-6 and TRBJ2-5, with a tentative D call TRBD1 (6 bases). CDR3 length: 14 residues. From germline, CDR1 is SGHVS and CDR2 FNYEAQ. V was clipped by 1 base and J by 3 bases, with 9 bases between them. The CDR3, as DNA: TGTGCCAGCAGCTTAGGGACAGCAAAAGAGACCCAGTACTTC. Protein product: CASSLGTAKETQYF.

The V gene is TRBV6-6, the J gene TRBJ1-5; D is unclear. This CDR3 region has 12 residues. Trimming removed 2 bases at V and 5 bases at J, with 4 bases between. Germline CDR1 and CDR2: MNHNY and SVGAGI (reference sequence). The CDR3 loop reads CASSYRDQPQHF. In DNA, the CDR3 is TGTGCCAGCAGTTACAGGGATCAGCCCCAGCATTTT.

This clone showed up just a few times. This rearrangement joins TRBV28 to TRBJ2-5; D may be TRBD1 (6 bases). There are 15 residues in the CDR3. Germline CDR1 is MDHEN and CDR2 is SYDVKM. Trimming took 7 bases from V and 7 from J, leaving 22 bases between them. CDR3 residues: CASIGRGAGEGTQYF. The CDR3 bases are TGTGCCAGCATCGGCAGAGGGGCAGGGGAAGGGACCCAGTACTTC.

As regards this clone: At one boundary the junction diverges from the germline segment, which might be a read error. This CDR3 reads CASSSQGGTDTQYF. CDR3 DNA: TGTGCCAGCAGCTCACAGGGTGGCACAGATACGCAGTATTTT. The chain employs TRBV5-1 and TRBJ2-3, with D maybe TRBD1 (6 bases). Germline V gene lookup returns CDR1 SGHRS and CDR2 YFSETQ. The CDR3 is 14 residues long. The full variable domain, rest sourced from reference TRBV5-1 and TRBJ2-3, is KAGVTQTPRYLIKTRGQQVTLSCSPISGHRSVSWYQQTPGQGLQFLFEYFSETQRNKGNFPGRFSGRQFSNSRSEMNVSTLELGDSALYLCASSSQGGTDTQYFGPGTRLTVL.

The chain recombines TRBV5-5 with TRBJ2-5; D unclear. V was clipped by 3 bases and J by 7 bases, with 19 bases between them. Germline loops: CDR1 SGHKS, CDR2 YYEKEE (reference sequence). The CDR3 consists of 15 residues. The CDR3 DNA reads as TGTGCCAGCAGCTCCCCCGACCGTCTCCGAGGGACCCAGTACTTC. Protein sequence: CASSSPDRLRGTQYF. Full variable domain (remainder filled in from reference TRBV5-5 and TRBJ2-5): DAGVTQSPTHLIKTRGQQVTLRCSPISGHKSVSWYQQVLGQGPQFIFQYYEKEERGRGNFPDRFSARQFPNYSSELNVNALLLGDSALYLCASSSPDRLRGTQYFGPGTRLLVL.

The chain employs TRBV5-8 and TRBJ1-6, with D perhaps matching TRBD1 (5 bases). The CDR3 covers 16 residues. Trimming took 0 bases from V and 6 from J, leaving 13 bases between them. Looked up from germline, CDR1 is SGHTS and CDR2 is YDEGEE. The CDR3, as DNA: TGTGCCAGCAGCTTGGTCGGGGGTCAAACTAATTCACCCCTCCACTTT. Protein sequence: CASSLVGGQTNSPLHF.

The chain carries TRBV28 and TRBJ2-6; 7 bases align to TRBD2. J gave up 0 bases and V 6 bases, and 8 bases lay outside the gene matches. Germline loops: CDR1 MDHEN, CDR2 SYDVKM. This CDR3 is built from 17 residues. CDR3 DNA sequence: TGTGCCAGCAGAGAGACGGGACTACCCTCTGGGGCCAACGTCCTGACTTTC. Translation gives CASRETGLPSGANVLTF.

The chain links TRBV27 to TRBJ2-1, with D perhaps matching TRBD2 (6 bases). V gave up 0 bases and J gave up 10 bases, with 10 bases separating them. Germline CDR1 reads MNHEY; CDR2 reads SMNVEV (reference sequence). This CDR3 comprises 13 residues. The CDR3: CASSLSRLAEQFF. DNA for the CDR3: TGTGCCAGCAGTTTATCGCGGCTAGCGGAGCAGTTCTTC.

The CDR3 sequence: CASSIAALRTDTQYF. Written as DNA, the CDR3 is TGTGCCAGTAGTATAGCGGCGCTCCGCACAGATACGCAGTATTTT. This chain connects TRBV19 to TRBJ2-3; no clear D gene. The V gene's germline CDR1 is LNHDA and CDR2 SQIVND (reference sequence). V dropped 1 base and J dropped 1 base, with 9 bases sitting between them. This CDR3 is 15 amino acids long. The whole variable domain, remainder taken from reference TRBV19 and TRBJ2-3, is DGGITQSPKYLFRKEGQNVTLSCEQNLNHDAMYWYRQDPGQGLRLIYYSQIVNDFQKGDIAEGYSVSREKKESFPLTVTSAQKNPTAFYLCASSIAALRTDTQYFGPGTRLTVL.

The chain employs TRBV7-2 and TRBJ2-2; the D gene could be TRBD1 or TRBD2 (5 bases each). There are 16 residues in the CDR3. Per the germline V gene, CDR1 is SGHTA and CDR2 is FQGNSA. The ends were cut back, 3 bases at V and 4 bases at J, with 15 bases in the middle. CDR3 sequence (DNA): TGTGCCAGCAGCTTTCCCCGGACAAGCGGCACCGGGGAGCTGTTTTTT. Its translation is CASSFPRTSGTGELFF.

The V and J genes are TRBV6-5 and TRBJ2-7; TRBD1 matches at 9 bases. There are 15 residues in the CDR3. Per germline, CDR1 MNHEY and CDR2 SVGAGI. The V segment lost 5 bases and the J segment 3 bases; nucleotides outside the gene matches: 8. The CDR3 region is CASSPGTGRSYEQYF. In DNA form, the CDR3 reads TGTGCCAGCAGTCCAGGGACAGGGAGAAGCTACGAGCAGTACTTC.

This clone appeared once. The chain employs TRBV19 and TRBJ2-7, with TRBD1 matching 8 bases. The trim removed 9 bases at V and 4 bases at J, leaving 8 bases unmatched. The CDR3 is made up of 13 amino acids. Germline CDR1 reads LNHDA; CDR2 reads SQIVND (reference sequence). CDR3 residues: CASRGRGAYEQYF. The CDR3 nucleotides read TGTGCCAGCAGGGGGCGCGGAGCTTACGAGCAGTACTTC.

This chain uses TRBV29-1 with TRBJ2-1, with D perhaps given as TRBD1 or TRBD2 (5 bases each). This CDR3 is 13 amino acids long. Germline CDR1 reads SQVTM; CDR2 reads ANQGSEA. V lost 4 bases and J 5 bases, leaving 12 bases between the germline ends. CDR3 bases: TGCAGCGTTGTTGGGACGCAGAACAATGAGCAGTTCTTC. It specifies CSVVGTQNNEQFF.